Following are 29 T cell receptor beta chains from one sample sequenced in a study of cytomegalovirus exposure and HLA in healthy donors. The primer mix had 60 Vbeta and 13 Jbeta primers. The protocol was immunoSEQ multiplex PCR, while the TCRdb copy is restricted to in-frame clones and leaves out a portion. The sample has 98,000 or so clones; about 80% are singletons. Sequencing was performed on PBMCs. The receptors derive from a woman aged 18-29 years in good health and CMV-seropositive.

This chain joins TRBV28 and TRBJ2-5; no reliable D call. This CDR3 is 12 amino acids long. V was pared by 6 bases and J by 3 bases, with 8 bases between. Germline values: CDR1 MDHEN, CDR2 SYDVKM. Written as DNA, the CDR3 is TGTGCCAGCAGGACAACAGAAGAGACCCAGTACTTC. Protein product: CASRTTEETQYF.

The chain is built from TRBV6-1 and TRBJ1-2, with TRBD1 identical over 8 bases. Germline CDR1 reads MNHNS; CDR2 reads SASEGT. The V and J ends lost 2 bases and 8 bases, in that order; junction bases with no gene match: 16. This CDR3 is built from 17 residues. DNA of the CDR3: TGTGCCAGCAGTGAAAGCCCTGGACAGGGTGGATTCAGGGGCTACACCTTC. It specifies CASSESPGQGGFRGYTF.

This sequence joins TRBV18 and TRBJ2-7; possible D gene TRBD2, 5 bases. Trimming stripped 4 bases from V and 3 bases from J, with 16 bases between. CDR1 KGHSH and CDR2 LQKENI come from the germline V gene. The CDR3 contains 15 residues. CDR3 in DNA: TGTGCCAGCTCACAATCCATCACCGGGGTCTACGAGCAGTACTTC. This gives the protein CASSQSITGVYEQYF.

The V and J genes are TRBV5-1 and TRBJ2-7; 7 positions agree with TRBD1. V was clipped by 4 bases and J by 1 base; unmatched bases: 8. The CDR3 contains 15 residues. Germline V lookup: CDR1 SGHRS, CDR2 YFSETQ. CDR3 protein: CASSLGTAQSYEQYF. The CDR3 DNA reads TGCGCCAGCAGCCTAGGGACAGCGCAATCCTACGAGCAGTACTTC.

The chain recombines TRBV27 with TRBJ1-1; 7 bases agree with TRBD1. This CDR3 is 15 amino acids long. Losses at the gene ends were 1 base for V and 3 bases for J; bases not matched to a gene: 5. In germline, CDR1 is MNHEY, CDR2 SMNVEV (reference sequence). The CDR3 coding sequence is TGTGCCAGCAGTTTATATGAGGGGGCTTACACTGAAGCTTTCTTT. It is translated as CASSLYEGAYTEAFF.

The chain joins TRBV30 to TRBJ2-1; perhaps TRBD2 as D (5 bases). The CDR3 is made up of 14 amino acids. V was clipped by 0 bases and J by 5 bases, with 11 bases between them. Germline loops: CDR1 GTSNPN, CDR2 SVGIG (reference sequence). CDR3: CAWSVSSTDNEQFF. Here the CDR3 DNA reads TGTGCCTGGAGTGTGTCTAGCACCGACAATGAGCAGTTCTTC.

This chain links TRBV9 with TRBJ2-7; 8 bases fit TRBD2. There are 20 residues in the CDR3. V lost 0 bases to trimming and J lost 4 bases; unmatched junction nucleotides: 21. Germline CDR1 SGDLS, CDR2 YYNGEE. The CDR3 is CASSVAGGPQPGGWIYEQYF. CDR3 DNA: TGTGCCAGCAGCGTAGCGGGGGGGCCCCAGCCTGGCGGGTGGATTTACGAGCAGTACTTC.

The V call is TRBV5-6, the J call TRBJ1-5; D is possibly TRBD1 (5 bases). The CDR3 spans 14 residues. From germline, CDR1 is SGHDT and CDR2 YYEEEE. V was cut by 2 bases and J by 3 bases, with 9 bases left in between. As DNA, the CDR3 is TGTGCCAGCAGCTTTCAGGGACTCAATCAGCCCCAGCATTTT. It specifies CASSFQGLNQPQHF. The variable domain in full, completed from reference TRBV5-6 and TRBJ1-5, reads DAGVTQSPTHLIKTRGQQVTLRCSPKSGHDTVSWYQQALGQGPQFIFQYYEEEERQRGNFPDRFSGHQFPNYSSELNVNALLLGDSALYLCASSFQGLNQPQHFGDGTRLSIL.

CDR3 coding DNA: TGTGCCAGCAGTACGGGGTTATTCACTGAAGCTTTCTTT. Its protein product is CASSTGLFTEAFF. The chain uses TRBV7-9 and TRBJ1-1; D is unclear. Trimming cost V 6 bases and J 4 bases, with 12 bases left between them. From germline, CDR1 is SEHNR and CDR2 FQNEAQ (reference sequence). CDR3 length: 13 amino acids.

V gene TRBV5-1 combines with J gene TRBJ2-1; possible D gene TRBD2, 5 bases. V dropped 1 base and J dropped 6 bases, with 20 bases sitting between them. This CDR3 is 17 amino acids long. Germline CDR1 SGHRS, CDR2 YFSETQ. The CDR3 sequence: CASSLTYKGDPTNEQFF. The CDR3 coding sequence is TGCGCCAGCAGCTTGACGTACAAGGGAGACCCGACCAATGAGCAGTTCTTC.

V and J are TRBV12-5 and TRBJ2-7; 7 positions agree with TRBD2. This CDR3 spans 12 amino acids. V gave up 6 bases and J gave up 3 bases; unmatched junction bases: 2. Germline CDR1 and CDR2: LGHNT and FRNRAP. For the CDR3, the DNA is TGTGCTAGTGGCCGGGACTACTACGAGCAGTACTTC. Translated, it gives CASGRDYYEQYF.

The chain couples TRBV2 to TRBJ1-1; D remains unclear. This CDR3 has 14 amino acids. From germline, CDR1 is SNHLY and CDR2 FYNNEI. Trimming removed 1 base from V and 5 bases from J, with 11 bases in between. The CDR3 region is CASSEVGTRTEAFF. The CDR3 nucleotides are TGTGCCAGCAGTGAAGTGGGCACAAGAACTGAAGCTTTCTTT.

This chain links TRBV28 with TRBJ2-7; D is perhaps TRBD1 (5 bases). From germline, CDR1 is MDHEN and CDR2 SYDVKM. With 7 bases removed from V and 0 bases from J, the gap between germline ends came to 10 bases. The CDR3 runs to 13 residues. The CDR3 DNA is TGTGCCAGCAAACAGGTTATCTCCTACGAGCAGTACTTC. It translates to CASKQVISYEQYF.

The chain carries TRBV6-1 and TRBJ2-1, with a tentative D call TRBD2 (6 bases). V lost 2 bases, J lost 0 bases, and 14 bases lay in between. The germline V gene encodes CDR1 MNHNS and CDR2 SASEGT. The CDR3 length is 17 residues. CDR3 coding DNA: TGTGCCAGCAGTGAATTTGGCGGGGCCAACTCCTACAATGAGCAGTTCTTC. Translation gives CASSEFGGANSYNEQFF.

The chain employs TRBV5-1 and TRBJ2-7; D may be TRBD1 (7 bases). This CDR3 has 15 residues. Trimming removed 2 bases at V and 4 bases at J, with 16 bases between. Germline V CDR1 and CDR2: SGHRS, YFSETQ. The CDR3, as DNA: TGCGCCAGCAGCTTTCGCGGGACAGAGAATTACGAGCAGTACTTC. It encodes CASSFRGTENYEQYF.

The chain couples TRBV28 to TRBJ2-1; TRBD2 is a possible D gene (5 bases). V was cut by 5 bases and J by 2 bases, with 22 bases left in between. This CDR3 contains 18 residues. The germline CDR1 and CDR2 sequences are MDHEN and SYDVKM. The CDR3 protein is CASSTSASGLPAYNEQFF. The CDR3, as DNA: TGTGCCAGCAGTACATCGGCGAGCGGCCTTCCCGCCTACAATGAGCAGTTCTTC.

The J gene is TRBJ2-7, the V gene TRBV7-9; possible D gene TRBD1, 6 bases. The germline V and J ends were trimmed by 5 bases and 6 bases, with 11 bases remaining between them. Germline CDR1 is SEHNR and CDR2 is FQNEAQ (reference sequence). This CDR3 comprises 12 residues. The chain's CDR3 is CASSPGAPEQYF. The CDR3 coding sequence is TGTGCCAGCAGCCCAGGGGCTCCCGAGCAGTACTTC.

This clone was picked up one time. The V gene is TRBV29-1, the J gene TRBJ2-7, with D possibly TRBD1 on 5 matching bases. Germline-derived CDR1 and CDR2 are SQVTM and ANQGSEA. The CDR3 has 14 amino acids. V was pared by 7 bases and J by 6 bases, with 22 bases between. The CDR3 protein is CSAHLQGFSSEQYF. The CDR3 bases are TGCAGCGCCCACCTCCAGGGATTCTCGTCCGAGCAGTACTTC.

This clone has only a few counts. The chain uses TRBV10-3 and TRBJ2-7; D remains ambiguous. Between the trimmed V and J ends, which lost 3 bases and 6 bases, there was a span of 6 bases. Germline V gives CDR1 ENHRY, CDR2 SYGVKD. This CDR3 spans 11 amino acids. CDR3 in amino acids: CAISDGLEQYF. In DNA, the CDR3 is TGTGCCATCAGTGATGGGCTCGAGCAGTACTTC.

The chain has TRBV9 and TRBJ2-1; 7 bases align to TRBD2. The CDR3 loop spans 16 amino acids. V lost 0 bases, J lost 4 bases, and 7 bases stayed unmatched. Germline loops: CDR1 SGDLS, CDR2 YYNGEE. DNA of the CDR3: TGTGCCAGCAGCGTAGATCCGCGGGAGCCTTACAATGAGCAGTTCTTC. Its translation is CASSVDPREPYNEQFF.

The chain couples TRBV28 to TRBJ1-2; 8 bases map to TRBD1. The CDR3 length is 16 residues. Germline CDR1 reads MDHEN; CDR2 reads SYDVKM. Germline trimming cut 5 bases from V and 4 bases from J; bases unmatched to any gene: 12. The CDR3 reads CASSTIQGVLLYGYTF. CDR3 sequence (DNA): TGTGCCAGCAGTACGATACAGGGGGTCCTCCTCTATGGCTACACCTTC.

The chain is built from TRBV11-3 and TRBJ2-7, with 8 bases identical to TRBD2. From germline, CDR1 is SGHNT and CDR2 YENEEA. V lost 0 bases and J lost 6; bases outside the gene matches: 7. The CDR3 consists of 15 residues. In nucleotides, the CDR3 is TGTGCCAGCAGCTTAGATCCAGCGGGAGTAGGCGAGCAGTACTTC. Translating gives CASSLDPAGVGEQYF.

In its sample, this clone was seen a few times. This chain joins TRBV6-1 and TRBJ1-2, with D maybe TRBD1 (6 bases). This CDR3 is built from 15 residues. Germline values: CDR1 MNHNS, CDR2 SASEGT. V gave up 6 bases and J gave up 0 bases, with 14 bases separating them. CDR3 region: CASSDSGQSNYGYTF. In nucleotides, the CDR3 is TGTGCCAGCAGCGATTCGGGACAATCTAACTATGGCTACACCTTC.

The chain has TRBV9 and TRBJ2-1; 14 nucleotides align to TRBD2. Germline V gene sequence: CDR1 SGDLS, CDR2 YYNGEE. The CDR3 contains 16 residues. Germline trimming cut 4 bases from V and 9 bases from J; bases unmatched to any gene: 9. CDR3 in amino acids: CASSPTTSGRALEQFF. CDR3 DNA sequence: TGTGCCAGCAGCCCCACGACTAGCGGGAGGGCCCTTGAGCAGTTCTTC.

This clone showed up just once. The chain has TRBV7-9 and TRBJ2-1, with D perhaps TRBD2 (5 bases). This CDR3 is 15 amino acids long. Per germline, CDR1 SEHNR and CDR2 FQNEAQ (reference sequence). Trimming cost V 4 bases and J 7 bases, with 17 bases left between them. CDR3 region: CASSSHQLVRNEQFF. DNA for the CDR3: TGTGCCAGCAGCTCACACCAACTAGTTAGAAATGAGCAGTTCTTC.

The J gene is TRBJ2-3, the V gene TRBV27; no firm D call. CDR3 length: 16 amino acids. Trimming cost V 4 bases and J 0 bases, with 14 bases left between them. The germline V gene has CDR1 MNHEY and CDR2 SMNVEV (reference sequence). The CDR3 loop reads CASSSRRRPSTDTQYF. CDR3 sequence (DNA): TGTGCCAGCAGTTCAAGGCGGCGACCAAGCACAGATACGCAGTATTTT.

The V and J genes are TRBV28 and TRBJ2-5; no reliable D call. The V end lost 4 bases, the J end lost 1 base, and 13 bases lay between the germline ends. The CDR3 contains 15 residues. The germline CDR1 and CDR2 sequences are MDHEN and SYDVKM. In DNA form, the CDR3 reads TGTGCCAGCAGTTCGCCACAGATATTCCAAGAGACCCAGTACTTC. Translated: CASSSPQIFQETQYF.

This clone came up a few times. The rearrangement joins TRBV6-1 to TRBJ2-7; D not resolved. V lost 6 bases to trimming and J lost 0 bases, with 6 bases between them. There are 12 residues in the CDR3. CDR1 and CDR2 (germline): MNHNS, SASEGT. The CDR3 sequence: CASSLISYEQYF. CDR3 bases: TGTGCCAGCAGCCTTATCTCCTACGAGCAGTACTTC.

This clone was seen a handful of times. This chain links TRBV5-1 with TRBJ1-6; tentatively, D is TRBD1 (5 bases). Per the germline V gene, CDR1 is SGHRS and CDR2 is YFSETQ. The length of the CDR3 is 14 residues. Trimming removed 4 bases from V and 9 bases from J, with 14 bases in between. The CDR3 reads CASSPGGEGSPLHF. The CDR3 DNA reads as TGCGCCAGCAGCCCGGGAGGGGAGGGTTCACCCCTCCACTTT.